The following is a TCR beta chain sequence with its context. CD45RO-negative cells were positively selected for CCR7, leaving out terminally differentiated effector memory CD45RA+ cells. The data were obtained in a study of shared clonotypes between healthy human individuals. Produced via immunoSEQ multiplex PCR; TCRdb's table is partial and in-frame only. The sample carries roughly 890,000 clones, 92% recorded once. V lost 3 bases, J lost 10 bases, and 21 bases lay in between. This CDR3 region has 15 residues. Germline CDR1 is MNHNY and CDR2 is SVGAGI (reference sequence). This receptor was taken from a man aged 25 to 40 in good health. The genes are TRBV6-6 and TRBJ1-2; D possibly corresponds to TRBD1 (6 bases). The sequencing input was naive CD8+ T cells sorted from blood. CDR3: CASSYIGGRTGDYTF. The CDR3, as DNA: TGTGCCAGCAGTTATATAGGGGGACGGACTGGCGACTACACCTTC.